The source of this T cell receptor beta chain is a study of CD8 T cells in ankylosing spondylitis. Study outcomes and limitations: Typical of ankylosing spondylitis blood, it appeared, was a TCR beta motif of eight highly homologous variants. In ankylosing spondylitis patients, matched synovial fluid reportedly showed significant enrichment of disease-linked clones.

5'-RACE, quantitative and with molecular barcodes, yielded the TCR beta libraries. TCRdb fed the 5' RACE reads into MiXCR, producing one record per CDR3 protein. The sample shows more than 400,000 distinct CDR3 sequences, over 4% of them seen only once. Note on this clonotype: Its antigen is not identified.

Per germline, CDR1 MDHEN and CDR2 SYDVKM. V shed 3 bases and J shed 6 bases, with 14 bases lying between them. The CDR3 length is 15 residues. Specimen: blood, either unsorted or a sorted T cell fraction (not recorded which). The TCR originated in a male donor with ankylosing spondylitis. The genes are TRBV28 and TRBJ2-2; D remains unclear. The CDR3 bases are TGTGCCAGCAGTTTTTCCTTGTCCCGGTCCGGGGAGCTGTTTTTT. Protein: CASSFSLSRSGELFF. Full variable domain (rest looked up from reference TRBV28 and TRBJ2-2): DVKVTQSSRYLVKRTGEKVFLECVQDMDHENMFWYRQDPGLGLRLIYFSYDVKMKEKGDIPEGYSVSREKKERFSLILESASTNQTSMYLCASSFSLSRSGELFFGEGSRLTVL.